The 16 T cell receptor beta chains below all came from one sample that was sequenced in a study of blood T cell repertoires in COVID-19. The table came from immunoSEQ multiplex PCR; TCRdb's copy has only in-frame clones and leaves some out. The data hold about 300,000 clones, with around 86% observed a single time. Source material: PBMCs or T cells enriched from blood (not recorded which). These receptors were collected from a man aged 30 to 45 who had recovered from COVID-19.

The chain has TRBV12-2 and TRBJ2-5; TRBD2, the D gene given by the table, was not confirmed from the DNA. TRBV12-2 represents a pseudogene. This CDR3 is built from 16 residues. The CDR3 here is CASRLVTSGRGETQYF. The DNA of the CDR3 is TGTGCAAGTCGCTTAGTGACTAGCGGGAGGGGAGAGACCCAGTACTTC.

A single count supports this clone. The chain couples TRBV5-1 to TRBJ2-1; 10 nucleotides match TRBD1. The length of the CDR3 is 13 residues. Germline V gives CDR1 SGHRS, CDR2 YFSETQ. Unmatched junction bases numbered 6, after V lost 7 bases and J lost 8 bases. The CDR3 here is CASAGQGGDEQFF. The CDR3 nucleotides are TGCGCCAGCGCCGGACAGGGGGGCGATGAGCAGTTCTTC.

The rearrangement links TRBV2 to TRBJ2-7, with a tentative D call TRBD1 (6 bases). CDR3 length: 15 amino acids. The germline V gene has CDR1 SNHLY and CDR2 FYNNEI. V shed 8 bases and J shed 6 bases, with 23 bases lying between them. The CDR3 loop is CASDYPTGNLGEQYF. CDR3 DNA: TGTGCCAGCGACTATCCCACAGGGAATCTTGGCGAGCAGTACTTC. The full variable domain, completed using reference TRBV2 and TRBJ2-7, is EPEVTQTPSHQVTQMGQEVILRCVPISNHLYFYWYRQILGQKVEFLVSFYNNEISEKSEIFDDQFSVERPDGSNFTLKIRSTKLEDSAMYFCASDYPTGNLGEQYFGPGTRLTVT.

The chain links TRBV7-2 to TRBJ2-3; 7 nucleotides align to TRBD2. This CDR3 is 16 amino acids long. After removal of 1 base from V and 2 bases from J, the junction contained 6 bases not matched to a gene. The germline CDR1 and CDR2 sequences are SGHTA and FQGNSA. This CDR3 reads CASSLEWRELTDTQYF. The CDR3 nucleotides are TGTGCCAGCAGCTTAGAATGGCGGGAGCTCACAGATACGCAGTATTTT.

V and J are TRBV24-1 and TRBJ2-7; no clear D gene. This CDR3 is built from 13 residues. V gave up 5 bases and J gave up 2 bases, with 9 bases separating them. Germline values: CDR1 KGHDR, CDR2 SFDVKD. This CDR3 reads CATSARQAYEQYF. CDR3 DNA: TGTGCCACCAGTGCCAGGCAAGCCTACGAGCAGTACTTC.

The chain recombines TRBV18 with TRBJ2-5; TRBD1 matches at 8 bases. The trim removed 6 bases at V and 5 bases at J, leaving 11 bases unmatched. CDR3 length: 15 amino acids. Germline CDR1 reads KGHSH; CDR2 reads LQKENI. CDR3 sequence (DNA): TGTGCCAGCTCCCGAACGGACAGGGCAGGGGAGACCCAGTACTTC. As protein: CASSRTDRAGETQYF. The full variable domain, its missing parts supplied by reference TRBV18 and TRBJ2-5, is NAGVMQNPRHLVRRRGQEARLRCSPMKGHSHVYWYRQLPEEGLKFMVYLQKENIIDESGMPKERFSAEFPKEGPSILRIQQVVRGDSAAYFCASSRTDRAGETQYFGPGTRLLVL.

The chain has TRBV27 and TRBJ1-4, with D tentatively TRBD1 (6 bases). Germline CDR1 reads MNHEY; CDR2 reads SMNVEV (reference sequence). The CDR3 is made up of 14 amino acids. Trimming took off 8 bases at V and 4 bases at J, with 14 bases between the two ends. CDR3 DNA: TGTGCCAGCCGGGGACACAATGGTAATGAAAAACTGTTTTTT. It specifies CASRGHNGNEKLFF.

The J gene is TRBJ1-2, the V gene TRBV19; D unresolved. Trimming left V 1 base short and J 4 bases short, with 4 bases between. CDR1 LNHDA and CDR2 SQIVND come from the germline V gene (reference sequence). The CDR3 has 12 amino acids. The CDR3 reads CASSIASYGYTF. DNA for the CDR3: TGTGCCAGTAGTATAGCCAGCTATGGCTACACCTTC.

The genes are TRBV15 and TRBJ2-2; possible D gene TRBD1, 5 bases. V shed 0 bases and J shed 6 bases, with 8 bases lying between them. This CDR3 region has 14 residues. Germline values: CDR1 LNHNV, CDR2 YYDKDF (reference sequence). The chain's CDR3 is CATSREGAAGELFF. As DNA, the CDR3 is TGTGCCACCAGCAGAGAAGGGGCGGCCGGGGAGCTGTTTTTT.

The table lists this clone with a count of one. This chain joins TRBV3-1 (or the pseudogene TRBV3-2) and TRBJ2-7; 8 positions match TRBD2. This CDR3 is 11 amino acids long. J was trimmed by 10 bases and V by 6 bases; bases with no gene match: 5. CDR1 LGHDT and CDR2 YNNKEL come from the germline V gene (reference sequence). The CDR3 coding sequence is TGTGCCAGCAGAGGTGCGGGGGGACAGTACTTC. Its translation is CASRGAGGQYF.

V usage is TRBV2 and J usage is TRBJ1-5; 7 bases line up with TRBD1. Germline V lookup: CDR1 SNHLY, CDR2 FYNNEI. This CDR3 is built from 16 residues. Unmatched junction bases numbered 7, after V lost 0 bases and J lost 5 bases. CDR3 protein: CASSEARGGGDQPQHF. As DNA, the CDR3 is TGTGCCAGCAGTGAAGCGCGAGGGGGCGGGGATCAGCCCCAGCATTTT.

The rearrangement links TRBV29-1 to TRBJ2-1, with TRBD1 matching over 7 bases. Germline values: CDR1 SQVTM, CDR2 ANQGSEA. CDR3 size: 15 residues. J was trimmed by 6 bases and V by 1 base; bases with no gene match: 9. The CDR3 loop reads CSVEVQGGRGNEQFF. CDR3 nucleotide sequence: TGCAGCGTTGAAGTTCAAGGGGGCCGGGGCAATGAGCAGTTCTTC.

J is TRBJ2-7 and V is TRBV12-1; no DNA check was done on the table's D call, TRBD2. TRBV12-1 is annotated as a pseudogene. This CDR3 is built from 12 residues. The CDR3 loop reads CASRGLACEQYF. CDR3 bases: TGTGCCAGCAGGGGACTAGCCTGCGAGCAGTACTTC.

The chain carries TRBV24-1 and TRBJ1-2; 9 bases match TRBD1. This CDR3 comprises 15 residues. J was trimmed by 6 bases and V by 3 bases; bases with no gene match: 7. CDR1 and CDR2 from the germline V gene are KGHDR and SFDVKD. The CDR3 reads CATSDAQGASDGYTF. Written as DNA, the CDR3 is TGTGCCACCAGTGATGCACAGGGGGCAAGTGATGGCTACACCTTC.

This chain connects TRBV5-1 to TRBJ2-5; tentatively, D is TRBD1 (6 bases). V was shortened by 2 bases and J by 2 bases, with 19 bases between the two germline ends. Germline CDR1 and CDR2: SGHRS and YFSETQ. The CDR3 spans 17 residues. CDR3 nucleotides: TGCGCCAGCAGCTTTTTGGCCCGAAGGACAGTACAAGAGACCCAGTACTTC. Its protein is CASSFLARRTVQETQYF.

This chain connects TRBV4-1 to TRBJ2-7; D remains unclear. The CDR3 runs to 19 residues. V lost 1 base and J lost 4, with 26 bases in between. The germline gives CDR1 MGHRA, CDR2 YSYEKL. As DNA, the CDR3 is TGCGCCAGCAGCCAAGGAGACCTGACGGAGCGCCCGGTATTATACGAGCAGTACTTC. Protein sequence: CASSQGDLTERPVLYEQYF.